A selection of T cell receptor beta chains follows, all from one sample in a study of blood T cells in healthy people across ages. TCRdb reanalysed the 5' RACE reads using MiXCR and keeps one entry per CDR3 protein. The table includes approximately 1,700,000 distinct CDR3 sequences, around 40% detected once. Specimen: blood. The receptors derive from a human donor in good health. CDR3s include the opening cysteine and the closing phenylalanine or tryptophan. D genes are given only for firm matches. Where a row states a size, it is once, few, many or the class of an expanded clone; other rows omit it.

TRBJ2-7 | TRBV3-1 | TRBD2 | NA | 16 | CASSPRVAGGTYEQYF | TGTGCCAGCAGCCCACGAGTAGCGGGGGGAACCTACGAGCAGTACTTC
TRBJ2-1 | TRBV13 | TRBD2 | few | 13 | CASSRAGGREQFF | TGTGCCAGCAGCCGAGCGGGGGGGCGTGAGCAGTTCTTC
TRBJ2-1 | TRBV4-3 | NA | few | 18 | CASSQEPVPGGRENEQFF | TGCGCCAGCAGCCAAGAACCAGTTCCCGGGGGCAGGGAGAATGAGCAGTTCTTC
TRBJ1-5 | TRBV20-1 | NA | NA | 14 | CSASSRASNQPQHF | TGCAGTGCTAGTTCAAGGGCGAGCAATCAGCCCCAGCATTTT
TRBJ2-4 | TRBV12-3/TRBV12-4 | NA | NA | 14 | CASSLSQGINIQYF | TGTGCCAGCAGTTTATCGCAGGGAATTAACATTCAGTACTTC
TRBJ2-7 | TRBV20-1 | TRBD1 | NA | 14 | CSARVGQGSYEQYF | TGCAGTGCTAGAGTTGGACAGGGCTCCTACGAGCAGTACTTC
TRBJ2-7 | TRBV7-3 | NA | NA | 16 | CASSPNGGVLSYEQYF | TGTGCCAGCAGCCCCAATGGCGGGGTTCTCTCCTACGAGCAGTACTTC
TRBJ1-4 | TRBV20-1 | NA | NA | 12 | CSARGNNEKLFF | TGCAGTGCGCGGGGTAATAATGAAAAACTGTTTTTT
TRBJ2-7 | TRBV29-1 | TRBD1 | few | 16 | CSVEGGDRGSAYEQYF | TGCAGCGTTGAAGGCGGGGACAGGGGGTCAGCCTACGAGCAGTACTTC
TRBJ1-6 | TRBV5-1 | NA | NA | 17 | CASSSRHETGSNSPLHF | TGCGCCAGCAGTTCTCGGCACGAAACAGGGAGTAATTCACCCCTCCACTTT
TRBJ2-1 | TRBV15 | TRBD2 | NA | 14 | CAASSGGDYNEQFF | TGTGCCGCCAGCAGCGGGGGGGACTACAATGAGCAGTTCTTC
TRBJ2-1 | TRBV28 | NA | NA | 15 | CASSLPSFERDEQFF | TGTGCCAGCAGTTTACCCAGTTTTGAGAGAGATGAGCAATTCTTC
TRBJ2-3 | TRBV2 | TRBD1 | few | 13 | CASMTGAGDTQYF | TGTGCCAGTATGACAGGGGCCGGAGATACGCAGTATTTT
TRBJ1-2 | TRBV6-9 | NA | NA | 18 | CASSYGLQGLGGNYGYTF | TGTGCCAGCAGTTACGGTTTACAGGGCCTTGGAGGAAATTATGGCTACACCTTC
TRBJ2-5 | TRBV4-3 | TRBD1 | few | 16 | CTGSQDGTGTQETQYF | TGCACCGGCAGCCAAGATGGGACAGGGACCCAAGAGACCCAGTACTTC
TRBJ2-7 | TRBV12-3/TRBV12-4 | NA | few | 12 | CASSFLASEQYF | TGTGCCAGCAGTTTTTTGGCGTCAGAGCAGTACTTC
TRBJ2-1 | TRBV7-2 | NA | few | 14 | CASSRPSSYNEQFF | TGTGCCAGCAGCCGCCCCTCCTCCTACAATGAGCAGTTCTTC
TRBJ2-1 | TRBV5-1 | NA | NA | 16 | CASSYIVGLGYNEQFF | TGCGCCAGCAGCTACATCGTGGGGCTGGGGTACAATGAGCAGTTTTTC
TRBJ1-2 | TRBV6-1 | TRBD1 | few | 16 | CASSEALRQGGYGYTF | TGTGCCAGCAGTGAAGCTCTTCGACAGGGCGGCTATGGCTACACCTTC
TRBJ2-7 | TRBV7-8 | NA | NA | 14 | CASSWSRNSYEQYF | TGTGCCAGCAGCTGGAGCAGGAACTCCTACGAGCAGTACTTC
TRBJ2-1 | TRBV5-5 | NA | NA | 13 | CASSLSGSYEQFF | TGTGCCAGCAGCTTGTCCGGGTCTTATGAGCAGTTCTTC
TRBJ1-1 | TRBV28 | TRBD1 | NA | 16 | CASSFLPQGLNTEAFF | TGTGCCAGCAGTTTCCTACCACAGGGGTTGAACACTGAAGCTTTCTTT
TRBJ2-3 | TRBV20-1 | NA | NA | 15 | CSARNPTRTTDTQYF | TGCAGTGCTAGGAATCCCACGAGAACCACAGATACGCAGTATTTT
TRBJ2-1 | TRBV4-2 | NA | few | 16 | CASSHPGRAGYNEQFF | TGTGCCAGCAGCCACCCTGGCAGGGCGGGATACAATGAGCAGTTCTTC
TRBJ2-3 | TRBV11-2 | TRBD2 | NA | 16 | CASSLVAGGPVFTQYF | TGTGCCAGCAGCTTAGTGGCGGGGGGGCCGGTTTTTACGCAGTATTTT
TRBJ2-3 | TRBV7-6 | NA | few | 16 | CASSFTRSPSTDTQYF | TGTGCCAGCAGCTTTACCCGAAGCCCTAGCACAGATACGCAGTATTTT
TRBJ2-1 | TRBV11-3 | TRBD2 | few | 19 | CASSSRTSGGASSYNEQFF | TGTGCCAGCAGCTCCCGGACTAGCGGGGGGGCCTCGTCCTACAATGAGCAGTTCTTC
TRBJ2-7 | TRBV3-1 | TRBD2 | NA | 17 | CASSQGLRGTLAYEQYF | TGTGCCAGCAGCCAAGGGCTGCGGGGGACCTTGGCCTACGAGCAGTACTTC
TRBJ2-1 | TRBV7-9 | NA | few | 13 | CASSSVSTAEQFF | TGTGCCAGCAGCTCAGTTTCAACAGCTGAGCAGTTCTTC
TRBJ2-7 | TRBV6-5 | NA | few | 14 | CASSLQDRSYEQYF | TGTGCCAGCAGCCTACAGGATCGGTCCTACGAGCAGTACTTC
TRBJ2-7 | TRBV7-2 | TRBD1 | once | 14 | CASSYPGTAYEQYF | TGTGCCAGCAGCTACCCCGGGACAGCCTACGAGCAGTACTTC